This T cell receptor (beta chain) was identified during a study of spatial heterogeneity in lung cancer. Via MiXCR, TCRdb re-called the 5' RACE reads, giving one row per CDR3 protein. The table shows roughly 15,000 distinct CDR3 sequences, with 15% to 20% occurring only once. Trimming took 5 bases from V and 5 from J, leaving 9 bases between them. The length of the CDR3 is 13 residues. As to time point: blood at routine non-recurrence follow-up after resection. Here the sequenced sample was PBMCs, taken at follow-up. The receptor comes from a male donor with early-stage non-small cell lung cancer. The chain has TRBV12-3 or TRBV12-4 and TRBJ2-2, with D unresolved. The CDR3: CASSRSLTGELFF. The CDR3 DNA reads as TGTGCCAGCAGTCGGTCGTTAACCGGGGAGCTGTTTTTT.